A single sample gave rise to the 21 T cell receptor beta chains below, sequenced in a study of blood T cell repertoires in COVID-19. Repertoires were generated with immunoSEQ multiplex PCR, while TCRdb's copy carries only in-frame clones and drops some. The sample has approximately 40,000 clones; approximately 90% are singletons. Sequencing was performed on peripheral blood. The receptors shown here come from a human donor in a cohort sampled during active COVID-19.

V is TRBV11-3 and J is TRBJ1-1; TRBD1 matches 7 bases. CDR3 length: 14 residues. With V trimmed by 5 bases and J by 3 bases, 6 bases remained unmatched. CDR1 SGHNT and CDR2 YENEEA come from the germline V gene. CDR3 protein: CASSVQGEDTEAFF. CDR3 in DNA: TGTGCCAGCAGCGTTCAGGGGGAGGACACTGAAGCTTTCTTT.

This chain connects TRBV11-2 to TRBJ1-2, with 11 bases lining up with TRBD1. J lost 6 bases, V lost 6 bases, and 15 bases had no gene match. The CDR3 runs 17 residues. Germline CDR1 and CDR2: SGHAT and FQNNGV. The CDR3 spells CASSSRTGGAGLNGYTF. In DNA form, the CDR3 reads TGTGCCAGCAGTTCGAGGACAGGGGGCGCGGGTCTCAATGGCTACACCTTC.

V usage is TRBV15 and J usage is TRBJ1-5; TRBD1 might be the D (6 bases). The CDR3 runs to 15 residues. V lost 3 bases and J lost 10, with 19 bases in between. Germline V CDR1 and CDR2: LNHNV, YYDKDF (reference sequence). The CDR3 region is CATSSGQGKYEPQHF. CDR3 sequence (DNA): TGTGCCACCAGCAGCGGGCAGGGGAAATACGAACCCCAGCATTTT.

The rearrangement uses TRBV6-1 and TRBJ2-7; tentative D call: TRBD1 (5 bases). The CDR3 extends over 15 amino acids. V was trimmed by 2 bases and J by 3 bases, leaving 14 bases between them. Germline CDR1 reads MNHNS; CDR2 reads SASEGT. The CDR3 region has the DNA TGTGCCAGCAGTGAATGGGTAGGGGAAGGCTACGAGCAGTACTTC. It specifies CASSEWVGEGYEQYF.

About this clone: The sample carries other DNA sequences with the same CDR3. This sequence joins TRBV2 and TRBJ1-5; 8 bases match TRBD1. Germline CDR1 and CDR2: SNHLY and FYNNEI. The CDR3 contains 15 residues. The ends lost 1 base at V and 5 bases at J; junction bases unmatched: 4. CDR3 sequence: CASSEVEQGDQPQHF. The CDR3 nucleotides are TGTGCCAGCAGTGAAGTTGAACAGGGGGATCAGCCCCAGCATTTT.

The CDR3 coding sequence is TGCGCCAGCAGCTTTGGACAGGGGGACCAAGAGACCCAGTACTTC. Translating gives CASSFGQGDQETQYF. This chain connects TRBV5-1 to TRBJ2-5, with TRBD1 matching 10 bases. The trim removed 2 bases at V and 0 bases at J, leaving 1 base unmatched. The CDR3 contains 15 residues. Germline V gene lookup returns CDR1 SGHRS and CDR2 YFSETQ.

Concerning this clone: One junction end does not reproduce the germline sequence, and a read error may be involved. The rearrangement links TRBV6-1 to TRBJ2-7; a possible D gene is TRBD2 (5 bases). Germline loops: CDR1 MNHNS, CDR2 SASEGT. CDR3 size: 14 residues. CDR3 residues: CASSEALSHEGLNF. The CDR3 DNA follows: TGTGCCAGCAGTGAAGCGCTTTCTCACGAGGGTTTGAACTTC.

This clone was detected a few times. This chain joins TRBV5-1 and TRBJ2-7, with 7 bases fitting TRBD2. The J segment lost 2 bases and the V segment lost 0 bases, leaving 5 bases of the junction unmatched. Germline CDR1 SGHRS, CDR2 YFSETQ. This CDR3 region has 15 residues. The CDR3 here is CASSLGGRETYEQYF. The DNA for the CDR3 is TGCGCCAGCAGCTTGGGCGGGAGAGAGACCTACGAGCAGTACTTC.

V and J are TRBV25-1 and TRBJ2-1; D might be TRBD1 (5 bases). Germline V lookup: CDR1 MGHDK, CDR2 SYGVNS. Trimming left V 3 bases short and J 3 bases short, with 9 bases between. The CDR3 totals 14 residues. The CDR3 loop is CASSEDNYYNEQFF. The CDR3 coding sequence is TGTGCCAGCAGTGAGGACAATTACTACAATGAGCAGTTCTTC.

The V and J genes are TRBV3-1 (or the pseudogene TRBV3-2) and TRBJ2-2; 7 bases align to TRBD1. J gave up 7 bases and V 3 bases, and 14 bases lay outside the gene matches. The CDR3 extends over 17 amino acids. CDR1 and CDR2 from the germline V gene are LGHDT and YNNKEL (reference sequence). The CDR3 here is CASSQQKTTGSGGELFF. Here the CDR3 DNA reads TGTGCCAGCAGCCAGCAAAAAACGACAGGGTCGGGCGGGGAGCTGTTTTTT.

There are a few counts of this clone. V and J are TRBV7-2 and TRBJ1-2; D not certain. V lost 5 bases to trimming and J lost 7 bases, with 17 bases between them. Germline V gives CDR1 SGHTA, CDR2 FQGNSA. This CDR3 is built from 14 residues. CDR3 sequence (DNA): TGTGCCAGCAGCCCAATCCGGGAGGGATCTGGCTACACCTTC. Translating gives CASSPIREGSGYTF. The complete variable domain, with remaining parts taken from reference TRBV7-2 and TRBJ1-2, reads GAGVSQSPSNKVTEKGKDVELRCDPISGHTALYWYRQSLGQGLEFLIYFQGNSAPDKSGLPSDRFSAERTGGSVSTLTIQRTQQEDSAVYLCASSPIREGSGYTFGSGTRLTVV.

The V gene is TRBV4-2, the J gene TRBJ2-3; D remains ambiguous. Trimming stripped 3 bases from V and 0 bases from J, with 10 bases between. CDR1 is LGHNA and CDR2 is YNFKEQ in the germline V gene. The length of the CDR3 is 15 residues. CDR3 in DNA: TGTGCCAGCAGCCACTTTTTGTCTAGCACAGATACGCAGTATTTT. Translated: CASSHFLSSTDTQYF.

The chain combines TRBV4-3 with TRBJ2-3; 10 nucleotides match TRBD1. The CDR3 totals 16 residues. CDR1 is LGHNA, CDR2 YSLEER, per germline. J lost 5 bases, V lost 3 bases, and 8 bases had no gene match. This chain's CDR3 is CASSQIRTGGLDTQYF. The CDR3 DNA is TGCGCCAGCAGCCAGATTCGGACAGGGGGTTTAGATACGCAGTATTTT.

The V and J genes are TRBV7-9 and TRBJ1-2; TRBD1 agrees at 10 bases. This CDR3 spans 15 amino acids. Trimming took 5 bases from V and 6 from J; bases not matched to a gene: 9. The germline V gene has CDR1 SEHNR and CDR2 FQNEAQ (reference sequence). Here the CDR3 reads CASSAGTGVRNGYTF. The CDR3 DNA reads TGTGCCAGCAGCGCAGGGACAGGGGTTAGGAATGGCTACACCTTC.

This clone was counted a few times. CDR3 residues: CSVEDLTEYNEQFF. Written as DNA, the CDR3 is TGCAGCGTTGAAGACCTGACAGAATACAATGAGCAGTTCTTC. The V gene is TRBV29-1, the J gene TRBJ2-1, with a possible D match to TRBD1 (5 bases). The length of the CDR3 is 14 residues. Germline V gene sequence: CDR1 SQVTM, CDR2 ANQGSEA. The V and J ends lost 0 bases and 4 bases respectively, with 10 bases between them.

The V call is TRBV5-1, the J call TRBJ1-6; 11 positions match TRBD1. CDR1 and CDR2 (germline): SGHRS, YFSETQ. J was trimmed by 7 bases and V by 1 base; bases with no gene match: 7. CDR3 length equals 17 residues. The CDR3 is CASSLLGDRGINSPLHF. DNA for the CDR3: TGCGCCAGCAGCTTGTTGGGGGACAGGGGGATCAATTCACCCCTCCACTTT.

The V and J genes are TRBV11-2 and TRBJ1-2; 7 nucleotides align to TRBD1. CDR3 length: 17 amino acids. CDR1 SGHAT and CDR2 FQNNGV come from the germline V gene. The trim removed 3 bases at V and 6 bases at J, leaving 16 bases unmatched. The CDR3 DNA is TGTGCCAGCAGCTTCAGTTCGCCGGGACAGCTACTACATGGCTACACCTTC. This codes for CASSFSSPGQLLHGYTF.

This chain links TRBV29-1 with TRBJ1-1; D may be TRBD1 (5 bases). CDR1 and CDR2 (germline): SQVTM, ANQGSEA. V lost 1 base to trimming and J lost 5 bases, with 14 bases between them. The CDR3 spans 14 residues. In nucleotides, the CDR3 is TGCAGCGTTGAAGTTGGAGGGAGGGGTACTGAAGCTTTCTTT. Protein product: CSVEVGGRGTEAFF.

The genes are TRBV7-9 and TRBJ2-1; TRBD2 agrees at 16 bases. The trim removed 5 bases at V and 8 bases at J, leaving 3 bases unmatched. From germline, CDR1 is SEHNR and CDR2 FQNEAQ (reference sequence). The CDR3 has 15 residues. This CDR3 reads CASSHGTSGRDEQFF. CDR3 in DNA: TGTGCCAGCAGCCACGGGACTAGCGGGAGGGATGAGCAGTTCTTC. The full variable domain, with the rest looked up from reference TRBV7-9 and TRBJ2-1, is DTGVSQNPRHKITKRGQNVTFRCDPISEHNRLYWYRQTLGQGPEFLTYFQNEAQLEKSRLLSDRFSAERPKGSFSTLEIQRTEQGDSAMYLCASSHGTSGRDEQFFGPGTRLTVL.

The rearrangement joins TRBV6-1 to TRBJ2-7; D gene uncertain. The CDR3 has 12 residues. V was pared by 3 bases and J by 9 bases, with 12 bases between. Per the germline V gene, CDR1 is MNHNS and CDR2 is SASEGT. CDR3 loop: CASSDKSGGQYF. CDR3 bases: TGTGCCAGCAGTGATAAGTCAGGTGGGCAGTACTTC.

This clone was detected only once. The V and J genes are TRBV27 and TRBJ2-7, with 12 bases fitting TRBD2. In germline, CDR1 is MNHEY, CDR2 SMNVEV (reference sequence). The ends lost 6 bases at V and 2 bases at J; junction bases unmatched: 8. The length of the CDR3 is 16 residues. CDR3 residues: CASRPILAGGPYEQYF. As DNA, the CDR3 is TGTGCCAGCAGGCCTATACTAGCGGGGGGTCCCTACGAGCAGTACTTC.